This T cell receptor (beta chain) appears in the sequencing data of a study of cytomegalovirus exposure and HLA in healthy donors. General study findings and limits: Cytomegalovirus association was assigned to about 180 TCR beta chains. Presence/absence analyses assumed roughly uniform sequencing depth across donors, which may not hold. Exclusion applied to some V segments, including TRBV6-2 and TRBV6-3, as they were indistinguishable.

With regard to this clone: Its antigen is still unknown.

Primers included in the PCR were 60 Vbeta and 13 Jbeta primers. Using immunoSEQ multiplex PCR, the repertoire was profiled, and TCRdb retains in-frame clones only, with some absent. The top ten clones hold 3.5% to 4.5% of a sample with 120,000 or so clones, roughly 70% of them seen once. The V end was cut by 5 bases, the J end by 6 bases, with 13 bases between. Germline V CDR1 and CDR2: MNHNS, SASEGT. This CDR3 is built from 13 residues. The source material was PBMCs. The TCR originated in a man in his forties in good health and CMV-seropositive. This sequence joins TRBV6-1 and TRBJ1-1, with D possibly TRBD1 on 6 matching bases. CDR3 sequence (DNA): TGTGCCAGCAGTTCCGCAGGGGCCTCTGAAGCTTTCTTT. This gives the protein CASSSAGASEAFF.